This TCR beta chain was identified in a study of regulatory T cells in long-lasting Graves disease. Relying on iRepertoire HTBI primers and Arm-PCR of CDR3 regions, the team built TCR beta libraries. TCRdb recomputed calls from the multiplex PCR reads with MiXCR, one row per CDR3 protein. The sample shows approximately 350,000 distinct CDR3 sequences, about 17% of them seen only once. Germline-derived CDR1 and CDR2 are MGHRA and YSYEKL. This CDR3 has 13 residues. The V and J ends lost 11 bases and 4 bases respectively, with 18 bases between them. This clonotype was observed a handful of times. The time point is: newly diagnosed GD, antithyroid drugs for less than 3 months. RNA isolated from PBMCs was used to make the TCR library. A further study also used this sample, focusing on T cells in Graves' hyperthyroidism and ophthalmopathy.

The TCR sequence derives from a woman under 30 with Graves disease. The source was peripheral blood mononuclear cells (PBMCs), collected at new diagnosis, from a patient treated with antithyroid drugs. This chain uses TRBV4-1 with TRBJ2-7, with D maybe TRBD1 (6 bases). CDR3 protein: CASSGTTGYEQYF. DNA for the CDR3: TGCGCCTCCTCCGGGACAACGGGATACGAGCAGTACTTC.